This T cell receptor beta chain was sequenced in a study of control samples from healthy donors and cancer patients. Measured with immunoSEQ multiplex PCR; TCRdb has only the in-frame clones, and not every one. The data hold 150,000 to 200,000 clones, with more than 85% observed a single time. CDR3 size: 17 residues. The V gene's germline CDR1 is SNHLY and CDR2 FYNNEI. V lost 0 bases and J lost 0, with 12 bases in between. The chain has TRBV2 and TRBJ1-3; D unclear. The receptor was derived from a woman aged 40 to 55 in good health. Sequencing was carried out using blood. The CDR3 region is CASSEAAGPRSGNTIYF. The CDR3 DNA is TGTGCCAGCAGTGAAGCGGCCGGGCCGCGCTCTGGAAACACCATATATTTT.